This record looks at one T cell receptor beta chain sequence and its context. Its cognate antigen is unknown. A CD45RO-CCR7+CD27+CD95- phenotype identified naive CD8+ T cells. This record comes from a study of CXCR3-negative and CXCR3-positive naive CD8 T cells. Whole-study findings and limits: In CXCR3-positive naive cells, the TRB CDR3s were more hydrophobic than in CXCR3-negative naive cells. CXCR3 expression dropped partially after cryopreservation, and most assays relied on fresh PBMCs.

Through 5' RACE with UMI labels, the TRB cDNA libraries were prepared. TCRdb reprocessed the 5' RACE reads, with one entry per CDR3 protein and no DNA. The sample totals tens of thousands of distinct CDR3 sequences. The CDR3 has 13 amino acids. Germline V CDR1 and CDR2: SEHNR, FQNEAQ (reference sequence). The specimen was naive CXCR3+ CD8+ T cells from blood. Indicated subset: CD45RO-CCR7+CD27+CD95- naive CD8+ T cells expressing CXCR3 (TNR3+). This clonotype originated in a human donor in good health. Some clones in this sample may be carry-over from other donors' samples. This chain uses TRBV7-9 with TRBJ2-3. CDR3 in amino acids: CASSYGGTDTQYF.